This T cell receptor (beta chain) was identified during a study of beta chain features in type 1 diabetes. Points from the study as a whole: Naive, central memory and Treg TCRB repertoires seemed to resemble each other more closely in patients than they did in healthy donors.

Using CD45RO/CCR7/CD25/CD127/CD95/CD27, CD4+ naive, central memory, regulatory and stem cell-like memory cells were sorted. All of the isolated RNA was reverse transcribed, so expressed TCRB transcripts were sequenced. For naive, central memory and regulatory T cell samples, reads averaged around 3.5 million. Clones were read by immunoSEQ multiplex PCR, and TCRdb kept only the in-frame ones, dropping some. The sample lists roughly 400,000 clones, more than 12% occurring once. This clone has just a few counts. Its matching antigen is unknown. CDR1 and CDR2 (germline): KGHSH, LQKENI. Trimming took 6 bases from V and 2 from J; bases not matched to a gene: 13. This CDR3 contains 18 residues.

The V gene is TRBV18, the J gene TRBJ2-6, with 7 bases matching TRBD1. The TCR was taken from a woman under 30 in good health. The specimen was naive CD4+ T cells from blood. The CDR3, as DNA: TGTGCCAGCTCTTACCGGGACAGCTCCGGGACTGGGGCCAACGTCCTGACTTTC. Translating it yields CASSYRDSSGTGANVLTF.